This record looks at one T cell receptor beta chain sequence and its context. Its specificity is not known. The source of the sample is a study of blood T cells in healthy people across ages. For the study at large: Capture via template switching afforded approximately one barcoded beta molecule per two T cells.

Using a J-beta primer mix together with a sample-barcoded 5' primer, a second PCR was run for roughly 7 to 11 cycles. Template switching added a 12-random-nucleotide identifier to every cDNA molecule. From the 5' RACE reads, TCRdb called clonotypes with MiXCR, one entry per CDR3 protein. Among around 1.5 million distinct CDR3 sequences listed, around 42% were seen once. Study-wide results and limits: A greater number of naive CD4+ cells and higher diversity distinguished long-lived donors from aged donors. A roughly linear age-dependent decrease characterized TCR beta diversity per million T cells.

The germline gives CDR1 MNHEY, CDR2 SVGAGI. Trimming pared 5 bases from V and 3 bases from J, leaving 14 bases between. This CDR3 is built from 14 residues. The sample taken for sequencing was blood. This TCR derives from a woman aged 18-35 years in good health. This chain uses TRBV6-5 with TRBJ2-7; perhaps TRBD1 as D (6 bases). CDR3 sequence reads: CASSPQGVGYEQYF. CDR3 nucleotide sequence: TGTGCCAGCAGTCCACAGGGAGTGGGCTACGAGCAGTACTTC.